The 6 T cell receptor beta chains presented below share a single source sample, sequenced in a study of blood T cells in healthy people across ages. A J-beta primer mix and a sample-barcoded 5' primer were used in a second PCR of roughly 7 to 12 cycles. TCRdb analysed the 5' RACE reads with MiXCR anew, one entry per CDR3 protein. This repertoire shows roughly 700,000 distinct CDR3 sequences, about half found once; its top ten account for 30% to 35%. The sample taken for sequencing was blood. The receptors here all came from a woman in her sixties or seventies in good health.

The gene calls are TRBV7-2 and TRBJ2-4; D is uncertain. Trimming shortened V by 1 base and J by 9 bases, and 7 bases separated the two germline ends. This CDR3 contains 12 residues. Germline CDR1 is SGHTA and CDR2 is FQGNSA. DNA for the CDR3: TGTGCCAGCAGCTTAGTAGGTCTCATTCAGTACTTC. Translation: CASSLVGLIQYF.

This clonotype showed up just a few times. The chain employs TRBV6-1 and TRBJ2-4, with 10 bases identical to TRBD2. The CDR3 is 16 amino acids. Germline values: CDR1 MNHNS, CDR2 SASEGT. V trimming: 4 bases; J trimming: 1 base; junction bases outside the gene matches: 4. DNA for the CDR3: TGTGCCAGCAGTGGAGCGGGAGGGGGGGCCAAAAACATTCAGTACTTC. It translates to CASSGAGGGAKNIQYF.

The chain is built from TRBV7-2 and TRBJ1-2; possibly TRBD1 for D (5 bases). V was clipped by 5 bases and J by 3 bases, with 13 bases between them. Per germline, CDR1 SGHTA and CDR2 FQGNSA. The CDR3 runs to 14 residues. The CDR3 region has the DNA TGTGCCAGCAGCCCCCGGGACTTTTACTATGGCTACACCTTC. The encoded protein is CASSPRDFYYGYTF.

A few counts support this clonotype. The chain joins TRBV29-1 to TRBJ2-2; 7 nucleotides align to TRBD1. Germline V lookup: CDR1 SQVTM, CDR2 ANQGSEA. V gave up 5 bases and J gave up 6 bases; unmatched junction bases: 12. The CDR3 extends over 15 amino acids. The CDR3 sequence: CSVTTSNRGSGELFF. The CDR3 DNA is TGCAGCGTTACAACCTCGAACAGGGGATCCGGGGAGCTGTTTTTT.

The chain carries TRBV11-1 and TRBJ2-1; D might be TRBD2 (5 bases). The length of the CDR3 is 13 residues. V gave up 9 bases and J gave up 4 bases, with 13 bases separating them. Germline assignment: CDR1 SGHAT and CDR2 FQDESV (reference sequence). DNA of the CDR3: TGTGCCAGTCAACCCAGGACTTACAATGAGCAGTTCTTC. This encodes CASQPRTYNEQFF.

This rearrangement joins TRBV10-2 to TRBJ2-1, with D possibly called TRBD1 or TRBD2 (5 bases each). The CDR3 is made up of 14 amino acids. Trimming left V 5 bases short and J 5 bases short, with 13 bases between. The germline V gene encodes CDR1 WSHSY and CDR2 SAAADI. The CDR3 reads CASSPGRTDNEQFF. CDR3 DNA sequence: TGCGCCAGCAGTCCGGGACGGACCGACAATGAGCAGTTCTTC.